This TCR beta chain was identified in a study of blood T cell repertoires in COVID-19. About the research overall: Samples representing acute and convalescent COVID-19 were sourced from the United States, Italy and Spain.

In the authors' methods: Counts of nucleated cells, estimated from reference gene primer amplification, were obtained. The table came from immunoSEQ multiplex PCR; TCRdb's copy has only in-frame clones and leaves some out. That table furnishes V, J and clone size, whereas the DNA furnished D and trimming. The sample carries over 150,000 clones, roughly 84% recorded once. The V end was cut by 6 bases, the J end by 0 bases, with 7 bases between. The length of the CDR3 is 12 residues. Germline V gives CDR1 SQVTM, CDR2 ANQGSEA. This clonotype was sampled from a human donor in a cohort sampled during active COVID-19. Material for sequencing was peripheral blood. The chain combines TRBV29-1 with TRBJ2-3, with D perhaps matching TRBD1 (6 bases). The CDR3 spells CSVDRSTDTQYF. The CDR3 region has the DNA TGCAGCGTAGACAGGAGCACAGATACGCAGTATTTT.